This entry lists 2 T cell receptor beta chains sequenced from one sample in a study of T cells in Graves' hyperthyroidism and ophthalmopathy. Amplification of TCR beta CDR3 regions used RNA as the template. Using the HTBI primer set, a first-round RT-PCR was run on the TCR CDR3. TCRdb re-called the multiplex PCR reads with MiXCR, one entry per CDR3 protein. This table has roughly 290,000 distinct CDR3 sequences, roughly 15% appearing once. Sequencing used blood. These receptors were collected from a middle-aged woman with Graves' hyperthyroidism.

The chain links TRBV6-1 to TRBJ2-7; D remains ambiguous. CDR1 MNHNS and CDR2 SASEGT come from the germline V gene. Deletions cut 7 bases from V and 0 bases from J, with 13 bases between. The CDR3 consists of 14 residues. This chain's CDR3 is CASTEGQSSYEQYF. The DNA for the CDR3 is TGTGCCAGCACCGAAGGGCAGAGCTCCTACGAGCAGTACTTC.

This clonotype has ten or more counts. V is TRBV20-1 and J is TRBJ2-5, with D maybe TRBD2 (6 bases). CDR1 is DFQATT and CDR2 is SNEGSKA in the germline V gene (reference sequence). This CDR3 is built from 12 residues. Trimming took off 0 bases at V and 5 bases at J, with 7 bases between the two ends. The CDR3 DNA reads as TGCAGTGCTAGAGATAGCGGCGAGACCCAGTACTTC. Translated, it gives CSARDSGETQYF.